What follows describes a single TCR beta chain. Germline CDR1 MNHEY, CDR2 SMNVEV (reference sequence). The CDR3 has 11 residues. V was pared by 5 bases and J by 8 bases, with 7 bases between. The sample comes from a study of blood T cell repertoires in COVID-19. Looking at the study overall: The origin of the acute and convalescent COVID-19 samples was the United States, Italy and Spain. Sources were T cells, B-cell-depleted T cells, or PBMCs; the material itself was cDNA or gDNA.

Per the authors' pipeline: The authors estimated nucleated cell counts from reference gene primer amplification. The table came from immunoSEQ multiplex PCR; TCRdb's copy has only in-frame clones and leaves some out. From that table come the V and J calls and clone size; the DNA was used to work out D and trimming. The table shows roughly 89,000 clones, with approximately 78% occurring only once. The chain couples TRBV27 to TRBJ2-1; D is undetermined. This TCR was sampled from a woman older than 75 with acute or convalescent COVID-19. The specimen was peripheral blood. CDR3: CASSALHEQFF. The CDR3 bases are TGTGCCAGCAGTGCCCTACATGAGCAGTTCTTC.